This TCR beta chain was found in a study of CD8+CD57+ T cells in acquired aplastic anemia. TCR beta VDJ combinations and CDR3 sequences were profiled from genomic DNA. TCRdb passed the reads through MiXCR, listing each CDR3 protein once. The sample shows around 430,000 distinct CDR3 sequences, 25% to 40% of them seen only once. In patients chosen for sequencing, flow cytometry had shown CD8+CD57+ cell expansion. There are many counts of this clonotype. Sample: sorted CD4+, CD8+, or CD8+CD57+ T cells (not recorded which) from PBMCs. The source of this sequence is a human donor with aplastic anemia.

CDR3 residues: CASSYRDRLPDTQYF. The CDR3 bases are TGTGCCAGCAGCTACCGGGACAGGTTGCCAGATACGCAGTATTTT. This chain links TRBV7-6 with TRBJ2-3; 8 bases align to TRBD1. V lost 4 bases, J lost 4 bases, and 7 bases stayed unmatched. CDR3 size: 15 residues. Germline CDR1 reads SGHVS; CDR2 reads FNYEAQ.